Sequencing of this T cell receptor (beta chain) was carried out in a study of cytomegalovirus exposure and HLA in healthy donors. About the research overall: Among the roughly 380 donors who were genotyped, 81% fell in the genetic ancestry cluster that is associated with self-reported Caucasian donors.

The primer mix had 60 Vbeta and 13 Jbeta primers. Here immunoSEQ multiplex PCR was the method, and the copy in TCRdb shows in-frame clones only, minus some. This sample has 200,000 or so clones, with roughly 84% found just once. Germline lookup yields CDR1 LNHDA and CDR2 SQIVND (reference sequence). J lost 5 bases, V lost 6 bases, and 6 bases had no gene match. The CDR3 runs to 14 residues. Regarding the study as a whole: Later analysis placed DRB1 highest and HLA-C lowest in TCR association rates, which differed by HLA locus.

As for this clone: Its specificity is unknown.

This rearrangement joins TRBV19 to TRBJ2-2; the match to TRBD1 covers 7 bases. This TCR was recovered from a girl aged 5-17 years in good health and CMV-seronegative. What was sequenced was PBMCs. CDR3 protein: CASSAYRGTGELFF. The CDR3 coding sequence is TGTGCCAGTAGCGCCTACAGGGGTACCGGGGAGCTGTTTTTT. Supplemented by reference TRBV19 and TRBJ2-2, the full variable domain reads DGGITQSPKYLFRKEGQNVTLSCEQNLNHDAMYWYRQDPGQGLRLIYYSQIVNDFQKGDIAEGYSVSREKKESFPLTVTSAQKNPTAFYLCASSAYRGTGELFFGEGSRLTVL.